The 17 T cell receptor beta chains listed next were all sequenced from one sample in a study of vaccination and CD4 T cells after COVID-19. The treatment: roughly 11-day PBMC culture with coronavirus spike peptide pools or control peptides (ViraFEST assay). Cultured CD4+ T cell DNA was sequenced using the Oncomine TCR Beta short-read assay. MiXCR, run by TCRdb on the PCR reads, gives a single entry per CDR3 protein. There are under 25,000 distinct CDR3 sequences in the sample; less than 50% occur only once, and over 12% lies in the top ten. These TCRs' antigens remain unknown. The sequenced material came from cultured CD4+ T cells from blood. These receptors were collected from a human donor with COVID-19.

The chain is built from TRBV29-1 and TRBJ1-3; D is possibly TRBD1 (6 bases). CDR1 is SQVTM and CDR2 is ANQGSEA in the germline V gene. With 4 bases removed from V and 0 bases from J, the gap between germline ends came to 10 bases. There are 14 residues in the CDR3. For the CDR3, the DNA is TGCAGCGTTGGACAGGTCGGCTCTGGAAACACCATATATTTT. Amino acids: CSVGQVGSGNTIYF.

The chain links TRBV12-5 to TRBJ1-2; unclear D gene. V dropped 0 bases and J dropped 0 bases, with 14 bases sitting between them. Germline V gene sequence: CDR1 LGHNT, CDR2 FRNRAP. This CDR3 spans 17 amino acids. The CDR3 coding sequence is TGTGCTAGTGGTTTGGTACTTTCCCCGGAGACTAACTATGGCTACACCTTC. Amino acids: CASGLVLSPETNYGYTF.

In this sample, this clonotype turned up a few times. This chain joins TRBV7-4 and TRBJ2-7; D uncertain. CDR3 length: 15 amino acids. V lost 5 bases and J lost 0, with 14 bases in between. Per germline, CDR1 SGHVT and CDR2 SQSDAQ. This chain's CDR3 is CASSPIEVDSYEQYF. The CDR3 nucleotides are TGTGCCAGCAGCCCGATAGAAGTGGACTCCTACGAGCAGTACTTC.

The CDR3 region has the DNA TGTGCCAGCAGTGAAAGGAGGGGGAACACTGAAGCTTTCTTT. This translates into CASSERRGNTEAFF. This chain connects TRBV2 to TRBJ1-1; tentative D call: TRBD1 (5 bases). V gave up 2 bases and J gave up 1 base, with 8 bases separating them. The CDR3 is made up of 14 amino acids. Germline CDR1 is SNHLY and CDR2 is FYNNEI.

Only a few counts were recorded for this clonotype. The V and J genes are TRBV29-1 and TRBJ1-4; no clear D. With 4 bases removed from V and 8 bases from J, the gap between germline ends came to 14 bases. Germline V gene lookup returns CDR1 SQVTM and CDR2 ANQGSEA. The CDR3 has 13 amino acids. The CDR3 reads CSVGGGMKEKLFF. In DNA form, the CDR3 reads TGCAGCGTTGGGGGAGGTATGAAGGAAAAACTGTTTTTT.

The chain employs TRBV28 and TRBJ2-1, with D unclear. CDR3 length: 11 residues. Germline CDR1 and CDR2: MDHEN and SYDVKM. The V gene lost 1 base and the J gene lost 10 bases, with 5 bases spanning the gap. CDR3 loop: CASSLFEEQFF. The DNA for the CDR3 is TGTGCCAGCAGTTTATTTGAAGAGCAGTTCTTC.

This clonotype came up a few times. V usage is TRBV29-1 and J usage is TRBJ1-1; TRBD1 is a possible D gene (6 bases). This CDR3 is 13 amino acids long. The V gene's germline CDR1 is SQVTM and CDR2 ANQGSEA. Trimming pared 4 bases from V and 2 bases from J, leaving 11 bases between. The CDR3 protein is CSVVPGANTEAFF. The CDR3 nucleotides read TGCAGCGTTGTCCCGGGGGCAAACACTGAAGCTTTCTTT.

The count of this clonotype is one. Germline and junction disagree at one end, which may indicate a read error. This chain uses TRBV5-1 with TRBJ2-2, with D perhaps matching TRBD2 (7 bases). The CDR3 loop spans 15 amino acids. Germline V gene lookup returns CDR1 SGHRS and CDR2 YFSETQ. The CDR3 bases are TGCGCCAGCAGCTCGGGACAACGTTTGAGCGGGGAGCCGTTTTTT. Its protein is CASSSGQRLSGEPFF.

The chain joins TRBV2 to TRBJ2-5, with TRBD2 matching 7 bases. Trimming removed 1 base from V and 2 bases from J; junction bases left unmatched: 4. Germline V gene data show CDR1 as SNHLY and CDR2 as FYNNEI. This CDR3 contains 15 residues. As DNA, the CDR3 is TGTGCCAGCAGTGAAGGGGGGACTAATCAAGAGACCCAGTACTTC. It encodes CASSEGGTNQETQYF. Full variable domain (missing parts from reference TRBV2 and TRBJ2-5): EPEVTQTPSHQVTQMGQEVILRCVPISNHLYFYWYRQILGQKVEFLVSFYNNEISEKSEIFDDQFSVERPDGSNFTLKIRSTKLEDSAMYFCASSEGGTNQETQYFGPGTRLLVL.

This chain uses TRBV7-9 with TRBJ2-5; D remains unclear. Trimming took off 5 bases at V and 4 bases at J, with 11 bases between the two ends. Germline V CDR1 and CDR2: SEHNR, FQNEAQ (reference sequence). This CDR3 contains 13 residues. CDR3 protein: CASSRRGGETQYF. The DNA of the CDR3 is TGTGCCAGCAGCCGCCGAGGTGGAGAGACCCAGTACTTC. The variable domain in full, with the rest retrieved from reference TRBV7-9 and TRBJ2-5, is DTGVSQNPRHKITKRGQNVTFRCDPISEHNRLYWYRQTLGQGPEFLTYFQNEAQLEKSRLLSDRFSAERPKGSFSTLEIQRTEQGDSAMYLCASSRRGGETQYFGPGTRLLVL.

This clonotype was observed a handful of times. The rearrangement uses TRBV5-4 and TRBJ1-2, with D unclear. With 6 bases removed from V and 2 bases from J, the gap between germline ends came to 14 bases. Germline V gives CDR1 SGHNT, CDR2 YYREEE (reference sequence). The CDR3 covers 14 residues. CDR3 sequence (DNA): TGTGCCAGCACTATGGACGGGAGAAACTATGGCTACACCTTC. This codes for CASTMDGRNYGYTF.

This chain connects TRBV6-1 to TRBJ2-6, with D perhaps TRBD1 (5 bases). The CDR3 runs to 16 residues. Trimming pared 4 bases from V and 0 bases from J, leaving 10 bases between. Germline V gives CDR1 MNHNS, CDR2 SASEGT. In nucleotides, the CDR3 is TGTGCCAGCAGTGCCCAGACAGTCTCTGGGGCCAACGTCCTGACTTTC. Its protein product is CASSAQTVSGANVLTF.

This chain links TRBV7-2 with TRBJ2-6, with D perhaps matching TRBD1 (5 bases). V lost 5 bases to trimming and J lost 0 bases, with 11 bases between them. Per the germline V gene, CDR1 is SGHTA and CDR2 is FQGNSA. The CDR3 spans 16 residues. CDR3 DNA sequence: TGTGCCAGCAGCCAAGGGGTACTCTCTGGGGCCAACGTCCTGACTTTC. Protein sequence: CASSQGVLSGANVLTF.

The V call is TRBV15, the J call TRBJ2-6; D gene uncertain. The V and J ends lost 8 bases and 0 bases respectively, with 8 bases between them. CDR3 length equals 14 residues. Germline-derived CDR1 and CDR2 are LNHNV and YYDKDF (reference sequence). The CDR3 DNA is TGTGCCACCTCCCTTGGCTCTGGGGCCAACGTCCTGACTTTC. Amino acid sequence: CATSLGSGANVLTF.

The rearrangement links TRBV6-1 to TRBJ1-5, with 8 bases aligning to TRBD1. Germline lookup yields CDR1 MNHNS and CDR2 SASEGT. The CDR3 has 15 amino acids. J was trimmed by 0 bases and V by 5 bases; bases with no gene match: 3. CDR3 amino acids: CASSRTGNSNQPQHF. The CDR3 nucleotides are TGTGCCAGCAGTAGGACAGGGAATAGCAATCAGCCCCAGCATTTT.

This clonotype showed up just once. The J gene is TRBJ1-5, the V gene TRBV3-1; D unclear. Trimming pared 1 base from V and 3 bases from J, leaving 7 bases between. The CDR3 is 14 residues long. CDR1 is LGHDT and CDR2 is YNNKEL in the germline V gene (reference sequence). The CDR3 loop is CASSQGHYNQPQHF. The CDR3 DNA reads as TGTGCCAGCAGCCAAGGACACTACAATCAGCCCCAGCATTTT.

J is TRBJ1-6 and V is TRBV9, with D unresolved. This CDR3 is built from 16 residues. Trimming removed 0 bases from V and 5 bases from J, with 12 bases in between. The germline V gene encodes CDR1 SGDLS and CDR2 YYNGEE. CDR3: CASSVEPEVDNSPLHF. The DNA for the CDR3 is TGTGCCAGCAGCGTAGAACCCGAGGTTGATAATTCACCCCTCCACTTT.